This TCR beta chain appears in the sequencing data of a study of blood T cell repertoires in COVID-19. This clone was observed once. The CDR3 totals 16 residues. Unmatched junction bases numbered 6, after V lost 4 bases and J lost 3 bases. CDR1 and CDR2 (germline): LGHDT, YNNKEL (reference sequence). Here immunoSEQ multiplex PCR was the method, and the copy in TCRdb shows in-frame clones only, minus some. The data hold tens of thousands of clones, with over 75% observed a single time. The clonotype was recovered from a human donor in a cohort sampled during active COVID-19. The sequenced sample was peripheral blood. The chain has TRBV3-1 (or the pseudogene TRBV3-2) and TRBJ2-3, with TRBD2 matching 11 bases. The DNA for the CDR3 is TGTGCCAGCAGCCGATCACTAGCGGGAGAAACAGATACGCAGTATTTT. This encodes CASSRSLAGETDTQYF.